This TCR beta chain was observed in a study of T cell changes during pregnancy in multiple sclerosis. Profiling relied on immunoSEQ multiplex PCR, and the TCRdb table lists in-frame clones only, not all of them. The table lists roughly 29,000 clones, roughly 90% of them singletons, with approximately 3.4% in the top ten. Germline V CDR1 and CDR2: SGDLS, YYNGEE. The CDR3 is 17 residues long. Trimming cost V 4 bases and J 1 base, with 20 bases left between them. This material consisted of CD4+ T cells from peripheral blood mononuclear cells, taken in the first trimester of pregnancy. This clonotype was sampled from a female donor in good health, enrolled as a control in a pregnancy study. The V and J genes are TRBV9 and TRBJ2-5; D might be TRBD2 (7 bases). The CDR3 DNA sequence: TGTGCCAGCAGCCCAGGGAGGGGGGAGGGATCCCAAGAGACCCAGTACTTC. Its translation is CASSPGRGEGSQETQYF. Combining the CDR3 with reference TRBV9 and TRBJ2-5 gives the whole variable domain DSGVTQTPKHLITATGQRVTLRCSPRSGDLSVYWYQQSLDQGLQFLIQYYNGEERAKGNILERFSAQQFPDLHSELNLSSLELGDSALYFCASSPGRGEGSQETQYFGPGTRLLVL.